This T cell receptor (beta chain) was obtained from a study of beta chain features in type 1 diabetes. Regarding the study as a whole: Researchers report that Type 1 diabetes patients had moderately but significantly shorter TCRB CDR3s across all four CD4+ subsets. When VDJ junctions were examined, type 1 diabetes patients showed fewer insertions and more deletions.

J was trimmed by 4 bases and V by 7 bases; bases with no gene match: 9. The CDR3 extends over 16 amino acids. Germline lookup yields CDR1 MDHEN and CDR2 SYDVKM. Averaging around 110 mL, one heparinised blood draw was given by each donor. Cells sorted by CD45RO/CCR7/CD25/CD127/CD95/CD27 comprised CD4+ naive, central memory, regulatory and stem cell-like memory cells. Concerning this clone itself: Its antigen is currently unknown.

Isolated RNA was reverse transcribed in full, so expressed TCRB transcripts were sequenced. Data came from immunoSEQ multiplex PCR; TCRdb stores just in-frame clones and leaves some out. The sample lists hundreds of thousands of clones; about an eighth were seen once. The rearrangement uses TRBV28 and TRBJ2-4, with 11 bases identical to TRBD1. The sequencing input was naive CD4+ T cells from blood. This receptor was taken from a man aged 18 to 30 with type 1 diabetes. CDR3 protein: CASTMGGTGGKNIQYF. The CDR3 nucleotides read TGTGCCAGCACCATGGGCGGGACAGGGGGTAAAAACATTCAGTACTTC. Full variable domain (remainder filled in from reference TRBV28 and TRBJ2-4): DVKVTQSSRYLVKRTGEKVFLECVQDMDHENMFWYRQDPGLGLRLIYFSYDVKMKEKGDIPEGYSVSREKKERFSLILESASTNQTSMYLCASTMGGTGGKNIQYFGAGTRLSVL.